The 32 T cell receptor beta chains in this list originate from one sample, sequenced in a study of T-cell memory formation after mild COVID-19. MiXCR, run by TCRdb on the 5' RACE reads, gives a single entry per CDR3 protein. The sample yields approximately 150,000 distinct CDR3 sequences, 13% to 15% seen once. Sequenced material: PBMCs or a T cell subset sorted from them (not recorded which). Receptor source: an adult woman who had mild COVID-19 (a few samples of this study predate the infection). Cell type and time point are not known.

The chain is built from TRBV10-3 and TRBJ2-1, with 12 bases fitting TRBD2. The germline CDR1 and CDR2 sequences are ENHRY and SYGVKD. V gave up 0 bases and J gave up 5 bases; unmatched junction bases: 2. The CDR3 is made up of 16 amino acids. The CDR3 coding sequence is TGTGCCATCAGTGAGTCTGGGACTAGCGGGCACAATGAGCAGTTCTTC. Residues: CAISESGTSGHNEQFF.

This clonotype was seen only a few times. J is TRBJ2-7 and V is TRBV7-3; 7 bases align to TRBD2. Germline CDR1 is SGHTA and CDR2 is FQGTGA. This CDR3 contains 14 residues. Germline trimming cut 5 bases from V and 5 bases from J; bases unmatched to any gene: 9. The CDR3 sequence is CASSPGGRYNEQYF. The CDR3 DNA sequence: TGTGCCAGCAGCCCCGGGGGGAGGTACAACGAGCAGTACTTC. The full variable domain, in which reference TRBV7-3 and TRBJ2-7 provide the parts outside the CDR3, is GAGVSQTPSNKVTEKGKYVELRCDPISGHTALYWYRQSLGQGPEFLIYFQGTGAADDSGLPNDRFFAVRPEGSVSTLKIQRTERGDSAVYLCASSPGGRYNEQYFGPGTRLTVT.

The chain joins TRBV7-7 to TRBJ2-2, with TRBD1 matching 7 bases. This CDR3 region has 16 residues. Trimming removed 1 base from V and 8 bases from J; junction bases left unmatched: 10. Germline CDR1 and CDR2: SSHAT and FNYEAQ (reference sequence). Here the CDR3 reads CASSLGQEGAPGELFF. DNA for the CDR3: TGTGCCAGCAGCTTAGGCCAAGAGGGGGCCCCTGGGGAGCTGTTTTTT.

This clonotype showed up just a few times. J is TRBJ1-1 and V is TRBV4-2, with 9 bases identical to TRBD1. CDR1 is LGHNA, CDR2 YNFKEQ, per germline. The CDR3 runs to 14 residues. Germline trimming cut 3 bases from V and 7 bases from J; bases unmatched to any gene: 6. This CDR3 reads CASSHAPGQGEAFF. The CDR3 coding sequence is TGTGCCAGCAGCCATGCTCCGGGACAGGGTGAAGCTTTCTTT.

The chain couples TRBV30 to TRBJ2-1, with a tentative D call TRBD2 (6 bases). Germline values: CDR1 GTSNPN, CDR2 SVGIG (reference sequence). V was shortened by 3 bases and J by 5 bases, with 11 bases between the two germline ends. The CDR3 totals 13 residues. The CDR3 spells CAWRRLGDNEQFF. The CDR3 coding sequence is TGTGCCTGGAGAAGACTAGGGGACAATGAGCAGTTCTTC.

V usage is TRBV5-8 and J usage is TRBJ2-5; D is ambiguous. V was trimmed by 0 bases and J by 5 bases, leaving 14 bases between them. Germline loops: CDR1 SGHTS, CDR2 YDEGEE. The CDR3 length is 15 residues. CDR3 DNA sequence: TGTGCCAGCAGCTTGGCTCCGAGGCAGGTGGAGACCCAGTACTTC. Protein: CASSLAPRQVETQYF.

This clonotype was seen more than once but under ten times. The gene calls are TRBV12-3 or TRBV12-4 and TRBJ1-5; no clear D. This CDR3 has 15 amino acids. The V and J ends lost 5 bases and 3 bases respectively, with 14 bases between them. The CDR3 spells CASSLEGRINQPQHF. The CDR3 DNA reads TGTGCCAGCAGTCTCGAGGGCAGGATCAATCAGCCCCAGCATTTT.

This clonotype was detected only a few times. The chain couples TRBV3-1 to TRBJ2-7, with 11 bases identical to TRBD2. Germline V lookup: CDR1 LGHDT, CDR2 YNNKEL (reference sequence). The CDR3 length is 15 residues. With 5 bases clipped from V and 2 bases from J, the junction kept 5 bases outside the gene matches. The CDR3 coding sequence is TGTGCCAGCAGCACATCGACTAGCGGGGCCTACGAGCAGTACTTC. It codes for CASSTSTSGAYEQYF.

The chain has TRBV6-6 and TRBJ2-7; D remains unclear. Germline CDR1 and CDR2: MNHNY and SVGAGI (reference sequence). The CDR3 loop spans 15 amino acids. V dropped 0 bases and J dropped 3 bases, with 12 bases sitting between them. CDR3 sequence reads: CASSYSTTQDYEQYF. CDR3 DNA sequence: TGTGCCAGCAGTTACTCGACCACCCAGGACTACGAGCAGTACTTC.

This chain joins TRBV2 and TRBJ1-4; weak D call: TRBD1 (5 bases). Trimming took 6 bases from V and 7 from J, leaving 18 bases between them. The CDR3 has 15 amino acids. CDR1 and CDR2 (germline): SNHLY, FYNNEI. The CDR3: CASRIPGREGEKLFF. The CDR3 bases are TGTGCCAGCAGGATCCCAGGGAGAGAGGGTGAAAAACTGTTTTTT.

The gene calls are TRBV12-3 or TRBV12-4 and TRBJ2-5; D may be TRBD2 (5 bases). The V end was cut by 4 bases, the J end by 5 bases, with 11 bases between. CDR3 length: 13 amino acids. The CDR3 loop is CASSSRRGETQYF. The CDR3 nucleotides read TGTGCCAGCAGTTCTCGCAGAGGGGAGACCCAGTACTTC.

This clonotype showed up many times. V usage is TRBV4-1 and J usage is TRBJ1-4, with 9 bases that match TRBD1. CDR1 and CDR2 (germline): MGHRA, YSYEKL. The V segment lost 6 bases and the J segment 8 bases; nucleotides outside the gene matches: 10. The CDR3 totals 15 residues. The CDR3 reads CASRVQGAPGEKLFF. The CDR3 bases are TGCGCCAGCAGGGTACAGGGGGCCCCGGGGGAAAAACTGTTTTTT.

Only a few counts were recorded for this clonotype. The gene calls are TRBV20-1 and TRBJ2-1, with 9 bases lining up with TRBD2. The germline V gene encodes CDR1 DFQATT and CDR2 SNEGSKA (reference sequence). V lost 1 base and J lost 5; bases outside the gene matches: 15. The CDR3 is 18 residues long. CDR3 residues: CSARGDRFRGRGNNEQFF. DNA of the CDR3: TGCAGTGCTAGAGGGGATCGGTTCCGCGGGAGGGGTAACAATGAGCAGTTCTTC.

This clonotype was observed a few times. The chain carries TRBV28 and TRBJ1-1, with D unclear. The germline gives CDR1 MDHEN, CDR2 SYDVKM. The CDR3 runs 13 residues. The V end lost 4 bases, the J end lost 3 bases, and 9 bases lay between the germline ends. The CDR3 reads CASSSTAYTEAFF. For the CDR3, the DNA is TGTGCCAGCAGTTCTACTGCCTACACTGAAGCTTTCTTT.

The genes are TRBV2 and TRBJ2-1; 8 bases line up with TRBD1. V was pared by 6 bases and J by 8 bases, with 15 bases of the junction left unmatched. CDR1 SNHLY and CDR2 FYNNEI come from the germline V gene. This CDR3 is 16 amino acids long. The CDR3 nucleotides are TGTGCCAGCAGGAGGTTTGTGCAGGGGGCATTCGATGAGCAGTTCTTC. Its translation: CASRRFVQGAFDEQFF. The whole variable domain, filled in from reference TRBV2 and TRBJ2-1, reads EPEVTQTPSHQVTQMGQEVILRCVPISNHLYFYWYRQILGQKVEFLVSFYNNEISEKSEIFDDQFSVERPDGSNFTLKIRSTKLEDSAMYFCASRRFVQGAFDEQFFGPGTRLTVL.

The chain couples TRBV9 to TRBJ2-1; no reliable D call. V shed 0 bases and J shed 4 bases, with 5 bases lying between them. Per germline, CDR1 SGDLS and CDR2 YYNGEE. The CDR3 loop spans 13 amino acids. In DNA form, the CDR3 reads TGTGCCAGCAGCGTAGCGGAATACAATGAGCAGTTCTTC. Protein product: CASSVAEYNEQFF.

This clonotype was observed a few times. The chain joins TRBV7-6 to TRBJ2-3, with 10 bases lining up with TRBD2. The trim removed 5 bases at V and 2 bases at J, leaving 10 bases unmatched. The CDR3 covers 17 residues. The germline V gene has CDR1 SGHVS and CDR2 FNYEAQ. DNA for the CDR3: TGTGCCAGCAGCAATTTGATAGCGGGGGGACACACAGATACGCAGTATTTT. It specifies CASSNLIAGGHTDTQYF.

There are a few counts of this clonotype. The CDR3 protein is CATAEGADEQYF. The CDR3 DNA follows: TGTGCCACCGCAGAAGGGGCAGACGAGCAGTACTTC. J is TRBJ2-7 and V is TRBV10-3; tentatively, D is TRBD1 (5 bases). Germline V gene lookup returns CDR1 ENHRY and CDR2 SYGVKD. Between the trimmed V and J ends, which lost 10 bases and 5 bases, there was a span of 15 bases. The CDR3 loop spans 12 amino acids.

The chain is built from TRBV5-1 and TRBJ2-2; 8 bases match TRBD2. This CDR3 is 16 amino acids long. With V trimmed by 1 base and J by 2 bases, 4 bases remained unmatched. From germline, CDR1 is SGHRS and CDR2 YFSETQ. In DNA, the CDR3 is TGCGCCAGCAGCTTGACCAGCGGGGGTAACACCGGGGAGCTGTTTTTT. Protein product: CASSLTSGGNTGELFF.

This rearrangement joins TRBV12-3 or TRBV12-4 to TRBJ2-1, with 10 bases lining up with TRBD2. J gave up 7 bases and V 6 bases, and 9 bases lay outside the gene matches. The CDR3 is 15 amino acids. The CDR3: CASSQSGTSVNEQFF. For the CDR3, the DNA is TGTGCCAGCAGCCAATCCGGGACTAGCGTTAATGAGCAGTTCTTC.

This clonotype was counted between two and nine times. This chain connects TRBV4-1 to TRBJ2-7; 10 positions agree with TRBD1. J was trimmed by 2 bases and V by 4 bases; bases with no gene match: 8. CDR3 length: 16 residues. The V gene's germline CDR1 is MGHRA and CDR2 YSYEKL. For the CDR3, the DNA is TGCGCCAGCAGCCCTGACCCGGACAGGGGGACCTACGAGCAGTACTTC. As protein: CASSPDPDRGTYEQYF.

The chain combines TRBV2 with TRBJ1-2; no clear D. With 1 base removed from V and 4 bases from J, the gap between germline ends came to 10 bases. The CDR3 consists of 14 residues. CDR1 is SNHLY, CDR2 FYNNEI, per germline. The CDR3 sequence is CASSEGALGYGYTF. DNA for the CDR3: TGTGCCAGCAGTGAAGGGGCCCTCGGCTATGGCTACACCTTC.

This clonotype was recorded a few times. This chain uses TRBV27 with TRBJ2-7, with D perhaps matching TRBD1 or TRBD2 (5 bases each). Germline V gene sequence: CDR1 MNHEY, CDR2 SMNVEV (reference sequence). The CDR3 is 15 amino acids. The V end lost 2 bases, the J end lost 4 bases, and 15 bases lay between the germline ends. CDR3 DNA: TGTGCCAGCAGTTTAATAGGGGAGATTTCTTACGAGCAGTACTTC. It codes for CASSLIGEISYEQYF.

This clonotype was seen only a few times. The V and J genes are TRBV4-3 and TRBJ2-7; 9 bases fit TRBD1. In germline, CDR1 is LGHNA, CDR2 YSLEER. This CDR3 is built from 18 residues. The trim removed 0 bases at V and 4 bases at J, leaving 13 bases unmatched. Here the CDR3 DNA reads TGCGCCAGCAGCCAAGAATTGGACCTGGACAGGGGAGGGTACGAGCAGTACTTC. Its protein is CASSQELDLDRGGYEQYF.

In its sample, this clonotype was seen once. The rearrangement uses TRBV19 and TRBJ2-1; D gene unclear. CDR1 is LNHDA, CDR2 SQIVND, per germline (reference sequence). This CDR3 has 15 residues. Trimming took 4 bases from V and 9 from J, leaving 19 bases between them. Here the CDR3 reads CASSTDRPGTTEQFF. In DNA form, the CDR3 reads TGTGCCAGTAGTACCGACCGACCGGGCACCACTGAGCAGTTCTTC. The whole variable domain, filled in from reference TRBV19 and TRBJ2-1, reads DGGITQSPKYLFRKEGQNVTLSCEQNLNHDAMYWYRQDPGQGLRLIYYSQIVNDFQKGDIAEGYSVSREKKESFPLTVTSAQKNPTAFYLCASSTDRPGTTEQFFGPGTRLTVL.

This clonotype appeared many times. The genes are TRBV7-2 and TRBJ2-7; 8 bases agree with TRBD2. Per the germline V gene, CDR1 is SGHTA and CDR2 is FQGNSA. The CDR3 spans 15 residues. The ends lost 5 bases at V and 6 bases at J; junction bases unmatched: 12. The CDR3 is CASSTPGLEGSEQYF. Written as DNA, the CDR3 is TGTGCCAGCAGCACCCCGGGACTAGAGGGGAGCGAGCAGTACTTC.

This clonotype came up many times. The chain employs TRBV12-3 or TRBV12-4 and TRBJ2-7; 7 bases match TRBD1. There are 14 residues in the CDR3. V trimming: 6 bases; J trimming: 3 bases; junction bases outside the gene matches: 8. The CDR3 coding sequence is TGTGCCAGCAGCAAAAGGGGACAGAACTACGAGCAGTACTTC. Its protein is CASSKRGQNYEQYF.

The chain recombines TRBV20-1 with TRBJ2-3; 8 positions agree with TRBD2. The CDR3 is 14 residues long. V lost 3 bases, J lost 1 base, and 3 bases stayed unmatched. The germline gives CDR1 DFQATT, CDR2 SNEGSKA (reference sequence). In nucleotides, the CDR3 is TGCAGTGCTAGCCCTAGCGGGCGCACAGATACGCAGTATTTT. This translates into CSASPSGRTDTQYF.

This chain uses TRBV5-1 with TRBJ2-1; D perhaps matches TRBD2 (6 bases). This CDR3 has 15 amino acids. CDR1 and CDR2 from the germline V gene are SGHRS and YFSETQ. Trimming stripped 2 bases from V and 2 bases from J, with 11 bases between. CDR3 sequence: CASSFDGSAYNEQFF. The CDR3 coding sequence is TGCGCCAGCAGCTTCGACGGGAGTGCCTACAATGAGCAGTTCTTC.

V is TRBV24-1 and J is TRBJ2-2; D may be TRBD1 (6 bases). Germline CDR1 KGHDR, CDR2 SFDVKD. Trimming cost V 1 base and J 7 bases, with 9 bases left between them. The CDR3 runs 14 residues. The CDR3 protein is CATSDFAGVGELFF. CDR3 bases: TGTGCCACCAGTGATTTCGCAGGGGTCGGGGAGCTGTTTTTT.

The chain recombines TRBV7-8 with TRBJ1-4; D is unclear. Trimming stripped 1 base from V and 4 bases from J, with 10 bases between. Germline V gives CDR1 SGHVS, CDR2 FQNEAQ. This CDR3 contains 15 residues. CDR3 amino acids: CASSLGVGVNEKLFF. CDR3 DNA sequence: TGTGCCAGCAGCTTAGGGGTAGGAGTTAATGAAAAACTGTTTTTT.

Note on this clonotype: A junction end diverges from the germline sequence, so it may reflect a read error. This chain uses TRBV7-7 with TRBJ2-3, with D perhaps matching TRBD1 or TRBD2 (6 bases each). The CDR3 consists of 15 residues. The germline gives CDR1 SSHAT, CDR2 FNYEAQ (reference sequence). CDR3 coding DNA: TGTGCTAGCAGCCAAGGGGGACTGGGCACAGATACGCAGTATTTT. It specifies CASSQGGLGTDTQYF.